Listed below are T cell receptor beta chains from one sample, sequenced in a study of blood T cell repertoires in COVID-19. Method: immunoSEQ multiplex PCR; TCRdb's copy keeps in-frame clones and lacks some. The table has 30,000 to 35,000 clones, about 93% seen once. The sample was peripheral blood. The receptors stem from a human donor in a cohort sampled during active COVID-19. Each CDR3 is given with its conserved first and last residue. Fields, in order: V gene, J gene, clone size, D gene, CDR3 DNA, CDR3 protein. The D gene is left open where the match is weak. A clone size is listed for some rows: how often the clone was seen (once, few, many), or a class if it is expanded.

V gene: TRBV6-5; J gene: TRBJ2-7; clone size: -; D gene: TRBD2; CDR3 DNA: TGTGCCAGCAGTTACCTCCCCGGCGGGGGGGCCTTCGAGCAGTACTTC; CDR3 protein: CASSYLPGGGAFEQYF
V gene: TRBV29-1; J gene: TRBJ2-7; clone size: -; D gene: -; CDR3 DNA: TGCAGCGTTCGAGGCCGCAGCTCCTACGAGCAGTACTTC; CDR3 protein: CSVRGRSSYEQYF
V gene: TRBV6-2/TRBV6-3; J gene: TRBJ2-1; clone size: -; D gene: TRBD2; CDR3 DNA: TGTGCCAGCAGTCCAGGGACTAGCGGGGGGGCCGTGAATGAGCAGTTCTTC; CDR3 protein: CASSPGTSGGAVNEQFF
V gene: TRBV29-1; J gene: TRBJ2-7; clone size: -; D gene: TRBD2; CDR3 DNA: TGCAGTGTGACTAGCGGGAGCCACGAGCAGTACTTC; CDR3 protein: CSVTSGSHEQYF
V gene: TRBV12-3/TRBV12-4; J gene: TRBJ1-2; clone size: -; D gene: -; CDR3 DNA: TGTGCCAGCAGTTTATTCAGGGGCGGCTACACCTTC; CDR3 protein: CASSLFRGGYTF
V gene: TRBV27; J gene: TRBJ1-2; clone size: -; D gene: -; CDR3 DNA: TGTGCCAGCAGTCGACAGCCGGGACAAGAGTACGGACGAGAGAGGTACACCTTC; CDR3 protein: CASSRQPGQEYGRERYTF
V gene: TRBV27; J gene: TRBJ2-7; clone size: -; D gene: TRBD2; CDR3 DNA: TGTGCCAGCAGTGACGGGACTAGCGGATACGAGCAGTACTTC; CDR3 protein: CASSDGTSGYEQYF
V gene: TRBV7-9; J gene: TRBJ2-1; clone size: -; D gene: TRBD2; CDR3 DNA: TGTGCCAGCAGCTTAAGTCCTGCGGGGGGCCCGGATGAGCAGTTCTTC; CDR3 protein: CASSLSPAGGPDEQFF
V gene: TRBV5-1; J gene: TRBJ2-7; clone size: once; D gene: -; CDR3 DNA: TGCGCCAGCAGCTTCCCAGGGTCCTACGAGCAGTACTTC; CDR3 protein: CASSFPGSYEQYF
V gene: TRBV4-1; J gene: TRBJ1-1; clone size: -; D gene: -; CDR3 DNA: TGCGCCAGCAGCCATCAACAGGGTGGGTACACTGAAGCTTTCTTT; CDR3 protein: CASSHQQGGYTEAFF
V gene: TRBV12-3/TRBV12-4; J gene: TRBJ1-1; clone size: -; D gene: -; CDR3 DNA: TGTGCCAGCAGTTTACGGTCAGGATCTGAAGCTTTCTTT; CDR3 protein: CASSLRSGSEAFF
V gene: TRBV18; J gene: TRBJ2-3; clone size: -; D gene: TRBD2; CDR3 DNA: TGTGCCAGCTCACCGACTAGCGGGGGGTCCACAGATACGCAGTATTTT; CDR3 protein: CASSPTSGGSTDTQYF
V gene: TRBV2; J gene: TRBJ1-5; clone size: -; D gene: TRBD1; CDR3 DNA: TGTGCCAGCAGCGGACAGGGAGGAGGACAGCCCCAGCATTTT; CDR3 protein: CASSGQGGGQPQHF
V gene: TRBV9; J gene: TRBJ2-1; clone size: -; D gene: -; CDR3 DNA: TGTGCCAGCAGCGTAGCGCCAGGGGACTACAATGAGCAGTTCTTC; CDR3 protein: CASSVAPGDYNEQFF
V gene: TRBV5-1; J gene: TRBJ2-1; clone size: -; D gene: TRBD1; CDR3 DNA: TGCGCCAGCAGCTCGGGACAGGGAGGGGCGCGCTCCTACAATGAGCAGTTCTTC; CDR3 protein: CASSSGQGGARSYNEQFF
V gene: TRBV5-4; J gene: TRBJ1-2; clone size: -; D gene: TRBD1; CDR3 DNA: TGTGCCAGCAGCGTGCTGTCAGGGGGCTACGCCTATGGCTACACCTTC; CDR3 protein: CASSVLSGGYAYGYTF
V gene: TRBV24-1; J gene: TRBJ1-2; clone size: -; D gene: TRBD1; CDR3 DNA: TGTGCCACCAGTGATGCCACAGGGGCTGCGGGCTACACCTTC; CDR3 protein: CATSDATGAAGYTF
V gene: TRBV5-1; J gene: TRBJ2-1; clone size: once; D gene: -; CDR3 DNA: TGCGCCAGCAGCTTGGTGGGACTCTCCTACAATGAGCAGTTCTTC; CDR3 protein: CASSLVGLSYNEQFF
V gene: TRBV11-2; J gene: TRBJ1-4; clone size: -; D gene: TRBD1; CDR3 DNA: TGTGCCAGCCGTAGGATGAGGGGGCTCTCAGAAAAACTGTTTTTT; CDR3 protein: CASRRMRGLSEKLFF
V gene: TRBV11-2; J gene: TRBJ2-4; clone size: -; D gene: TRBD1; CDR3 DNA: TGTGCCAGCAGCCCGAGGACAGGTAACATTCAGTACTTC; CDR3 protein: CASSPRTGNIQYF
V gene: TRBV30; J gene: TRBJ2-3; clone size: -; D gene: TRBD2; CDR3 DNA: TGTGCCTGGAGTCTGCTAGCGGGAGGGGGAGATACGCAGTATTTT; CDR3 protein: CAWSLLAGGGDTQYF
V gene: TRBV5-1; J gene: TRBJ2-1; clone size: -; D gene: -; CDR3 DNA: TGCGCCAGCAGCTTGAATCAGGGTCATGAGCAGTTCTTC; CDR3 protein: CASSLNQGHEQFF
V gene: TRBV10-1; J gene: TRBJ1-4; clone size: -; D gene: TRBD1; CDR3 DNA: TGCGCCAGCAGTGAGTCGACAGGGTCGGTCGAAAAACTGTTTTTT; CDR3 protein: CASSESTGSVEKLFF
V gene: TRBV11-2; J gene: TRBJ2-5; clone size: -; D gene: -; CDR3 DNA: TGTGCCAGCAGCCCCCAGGCAGGGGCTAGGGAGACCCAGTACTTC; CDR3 protein: CASSPQAGARETQYF
V gene: TRBV11-3; J gene: TRBJ2-7; clone size: -; D gene: TRBD2; CDR3 DNA: TGTGCCAGCAGCTTACATCCAGGACTAGCGGGGGAGCAGTACTTC; CDR3 protein: CASSLHPGLAGEQYF
V gene: TRBV11-2; J gene: TRBJ2-1; clone size: -; D gene: -; CDR3 DNA: TGTGCCAGCAGCTTCCGGGGATCGGGCAATGAGCAGTTCTTC; CDR3 protein: CASSFRGSGNEQFF
V gene: TRBV27; J gene: TRBJ2-7; clone size: -; D gene: TRBD1; CDR3 DNA: TGTGCCAGCAGTCCCCGACAGGGCTTTCACGAGCAGTACTTC; CDR3 protein: CASSPRQGFHEQYF
V gene: TRBV6-6; J gene: TRBJ2-7; clone size: -; D gene: -; CDR3 DNA: TGTGCCAGCAGTGGGCGGGACTCCCGGCTCCACGAGCAGTACTTC; CDR3 protein: CASSGRDSRLHEQYF
V gene: TRBV5-1; J gene: TRBJ2-1; clone size: -; D gene: TRBD2; CDR3 DNA: TGCGCCAGCAGCTCGCAACTAGCGGGTACCTACAATGAGCAGTTCTTC; CDR3 protein: CASSSQLAGTYNEQFF
V gene: TRBV21-1; J gene: TRBJ2-2; clone size: -; D gene: -; CDR3 DNA: TGTGCCAGCAGCCTACGTCCCACGAGACTGTTTTTT; CDR3 protein: CASSLRPTRLFF
V gene: TRBV2; J gene: TRBJ1-5; clone size: -; D gene: -; CDR3 DNA: TGTGCCAGCATCCCCGGGGGAGGCCCCAATCAGCCCCAGCATTTT; CDR3 protein: CASIPGGGPNQPQHF
V gene: TRBV5-5; J gene: TRBJ1-1; clone size: -; D gene: -; CDR3 DNA: TGTGCCAGCAGCTTCGGACAAGAAGAAGCTTTCTTT; CDR3 protein: CASSFGQEEAFF
V gene: TRBV5-1; J gene: TRBJ2-3; clone size: -; D gene: TRBD2; CDR3 DNA: TGCGCCAGCAGCTTAGGTCTAGCGGGTATAGATCGTACAGATACGCAGTATTTT; CDR3 protein: CASSLGLAGIDRTDTQYF
V gene: TRBV7-9; J gene: TRBJ1-1; clone size: once; D gene: -; CDR3 DNA: TGTGCCAGCAGCTTTAATCACCGGAGCGCTGAAGCTTTCTTT; CDR3 protein: CASSFNHRSAEAFF
V gene: TRBV6-9; J gene: TRBJ2-4; clone size: -; D gene: -; CDR3 DNA: TGTGCCAGCAGGGAAGACAGGAAAAACATTCAGTACTTC; CDR3 protein: CASREDRKNIQYF
V gene: TRBV11-1; J gene: TRBJ1-3; clone size: -; D gene: -; CDR3 DNA: TGTGCCAGCAGCTTAGCCGCGGGGGCAATCTCTGGAAACACCATATATTTT; CDR3 protein: CASSLAAGAISGNTIYF
V gene: TRBV19; J gene: TRBJ1-1; clone size: -; D gene: TRBD1; CDR3 DNA: TGTGCCAGTAGTATGGGACAGATGAACACTGAAGCTTTCTTT; CDR3 protein: CASSMGQMNTEAFF